This T cell receptor (beta chain) appears in the sequencing data of a study of spatial heterogeneity in lung cancer. Overall study context: Within raw reads, each unique TCR and UMI combination appeared on average more than ten times. Findings and caveats of the study: Among blood samples, ubiquitous expanded tumor TCRs appeared more at resection than at follow-up.

Time point here: sample taken at primary tumor resection. Whole RNA, which was extracted from tumor, nontumor lung tissue or frozen PBMC, was sequenced without any cell sorting. TCRdb reprocessed the 5' RACE reads via MiXCR and lists one record per CDR3 protein. Altogether around 66,000 distinct CDR3 sequences are present, approximately 6% being singletons, with the ten largest covering around 15%. This clonotype was recorded many times. As yet, its antigen is unknown. Deletions cut 8 bases from V and 10 bases from J, with 15 bases between. The CDR3 contains 12 residues. Sequenced here: PBMCs, sampled at surgery. The clonotype comes from a female donor with early-stage non-small cell lung cancer. V is TRBV12-3 or TRBV12-4 and J is TRBJ1-5, with a weak D call TRBD1 (6 bases). Here the CDR3 DNA reads TGTGCCAGCTCAACGGAACAGGGCCCCCAGCATTTT. The encoded protein is CASSTEQGPQHF.